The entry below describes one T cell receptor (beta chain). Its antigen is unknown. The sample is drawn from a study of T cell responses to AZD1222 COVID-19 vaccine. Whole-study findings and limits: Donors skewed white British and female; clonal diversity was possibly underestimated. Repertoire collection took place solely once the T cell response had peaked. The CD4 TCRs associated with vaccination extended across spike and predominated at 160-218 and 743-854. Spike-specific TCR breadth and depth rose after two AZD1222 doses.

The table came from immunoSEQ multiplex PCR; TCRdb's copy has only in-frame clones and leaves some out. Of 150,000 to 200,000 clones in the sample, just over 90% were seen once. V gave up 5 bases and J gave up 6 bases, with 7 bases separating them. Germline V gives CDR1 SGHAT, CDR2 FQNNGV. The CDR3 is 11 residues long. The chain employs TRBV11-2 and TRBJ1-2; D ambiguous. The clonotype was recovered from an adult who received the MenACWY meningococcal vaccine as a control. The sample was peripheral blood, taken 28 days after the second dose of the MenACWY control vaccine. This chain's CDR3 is CASSQSHGYTF. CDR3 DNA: TGTGCCAGCAGCCAGTCGCATGGCTACACCTTC.